A selection of T cell receptor beta chains follows, all from one sample in a study of OX40 agonist ivuxolimab in advanced cancers. Only in-frame clones appear in the TCRdb table, and some are missing; sequencing was by immunoSEQ multiplex PCR. Found here are under 80,000 clones, about four fifths of them singletons; the top ten hold less than 6%. The source material was CD4+ or CD8+ T cells sorted from blood, sampled in a trial of the OX40 agonist ivuxolimab. The receptors were sampled from an adult with an advanced solid tumor such as melanoma, head and neck, liver or kidney cancer. CDR3s include the opening cysteine and the closing phenylalanine or tryptophan. Fields, in order: D gene, clone size, J gene, V gene, CDR3 protein, CDR3 DNA. The D gene is left open where the match is weak. Only part of the rows carry a size: once, few, many, or a class if the clone is expanded.

>-|-|TRBJ1-3|TRBV9
CASSVGQTEAIYF
TGTGCCAGCAGCGTCGGACAAACAGAGGCCATATATTTT
>-|-|TRBJ1-1|TRBV19
CASSALINTEAFF
TGTGCCAGTAGTGCATTAATAAACACTGAAGCTTTCTTT
>TRBD2|-|TRBJ2-1|TRBV2
CASSQERESYNEQFF
TGTGCCAGCAGTCAGGAGCGGGAGTCCTACAATGAGCAGTTCTTC
>-|-|TRBJ2-1|TRBV5-4
CASSLEASFHEQFF
TGTGCCAGCAGCTTGGAGGCTAGCTTCCATGAGCAGTTCTTC
>-|-|TRBJ2-1|TRBV20-1
CSARSGNEQFF
TGCAGTGCTAGATCAGGGAATGAGCAGTTCTTC
>-|-|TRBJ2-7|TRBV6-6
CASSSPPLVPYEQYF
TGTGCCAGCAGTTCCCCCCCTCTAGTCCCTTACGAGCAGTACTTC
>-|-|TRBJ2-7|TRBV18
CASSPDSSYEQYF
TGTGCCAGCTCACCGGACAGTTCCTACGAGCAGTACTTC
>-|few|TRBJ1-1|TRBV9
CASSVVGRISNTEAFF
TGTGCCAGCAGCGTAGTAGGACGCATATCGAACACTGAAGCTTTCTTT
>TRBD1|-|TRBJ1-5|TRBV29-1
CSVEASRDRSNQPQHF
TGCAGCGTTGAAGCATCCCGGGACAGGAGCAATCAGCCCCAGCATTTT
>TRBD1|-|TRBJ1-5|TRBV6-5
CASRRTGGDQPQHF
TGTGCCAGCAGGAGGACAGGGGGCGATCAGCCCCAGCATTTT
>TRBD2|-|TRBJ2-1|TRBV28
CASSPRRTSGMSYNEQFF
TGTGCCAGCAGCCCCCGAAGGACTAGCGGGATGTCCTACAATGAGCAGTTCTTC
>TRBD1|-|TRBJ1-2|TRBV6-1
CASSGPGTGHGHGYTF
TGTGCCAGCAGTGGACCCGGGACAGGGCACGGTCATGGCTACACCTTC
>-|-|TRBJ1-1|TRBV11-3
CASSLESREAFF
TGTGCCAGCAGCTTAGAGTCCAGGGAGGCTTTCTTT
>-|-|TRBJ2-2|TRBV28
CAPGKRELFF
TGTGCCCCGGGTAAAAGGGAGCTGTTTTTT
>TRBD2|few|TRBJ2-3|TRBV7-3
CASSLAGGTDTQYF
TGTGCCAGCAGCTTAGCGGGGGGCACAGATACGCAGTATTTT
>-|-|TRBJ1-1|TRBV12-5
CASGLDGFSGAFF
TGTGCTAGTGGTTTGGACGGTTTTTCCGGGGCTTTCTTT
>-|-|TRBJ1-5|TRBV5-1
CASSLEGGNQPQHF
TGCGCCAGCAGCTTGGAGGGGGGGAATCAGCCCCAGCATTTT
>-|-|TRBJ2-3|TRBV27
CASSSPGHSNRRDTQYF
TGTGCCAGCAGTTCCCCGGGACACTCCAACCGTAGAGATACGCAGTATTTT
>TRBD2|-|TRBJ2-5|TRBV29-1
CSVQGLLAGGQETQYF
TGCAGCGTTCAGGGGCTGCTAGCGGGAGGGCAAGAGACCCAGTACTTC
>TRBD2|-|TRBJ2-1|TRBV9
CASSVGGLAEGNEQFF
TGTGCCAGCAGCGTAGGTGGTCTAGCGGAGGGCAATGAGCAGTTCTTC
>-|-|TRBJ2-7|TRBV28
CASSPPGLHEQYF
TGTGCCAGCAGTCCTCCGGGACTCCACGAGCAGTACTTC
>-|-|TRBJ1-1|TRBV7-2
CASSLVPGTITEAFF
TGTGCCAGCAGCTTAGTTCCAGGGACTATCACTGAAGCTTTCTTT
>-|few|TRBJ1-3|TRBV7-3
CASSAGPSSGNTIYF
TGTGCCAGCAGCGCGGGACCGAGCTCTGGAAACACCATATATTTT
>-|few|TRBJ2-3|TRBV7-9
CASSLVGGEDTQYF
TGTGCCAGCAGCTTAGTGGGGGGAGAGGATACGCAGTATTTT
>-|few|TRBJ2-5|TRBV9
CASSVGPSEETQYF
TGTGCCAGCAGCGTCGGGCCAAGCGAAGAGACCCAGTACTTC
>-|-|TRBJ2-5|TRBV7-8
CASSVLAEETQYF
TGTGCCAGCAGTGTTCTAGCTGAAGAGACCCAGTACTTC
>TRBD2|-|TRBJ2-2|TRBV5-1
CASSLVAGTDRTGELFF
TGCGCCAGCAGCTTAGTAGCGGGAACGGACCGGACCGGGGAGCTGTTTTTT
>-|-|TRBJ2-1|TRBV5-1
CASSLSAARIGEQFF
TGCGCCAGCAGCTTATCGGCAGCAAGGATAGGGGAGCAGTTCTTC
>-|-|TRBJ2-7|TRBV5-4
CASSRDNYEQYF
TGTGCCAGCAGCCGGGACAACTACGAGCAGTACTTC
>-|-|TRBJ1-2|TRBV18
CASSPEGSYGYTF
TGTGCCAGCTCACCAGAGGGGAGCTATGGCTACACCTTC
>-|-|TRBJ2-2|TRBV7-3
CASSSGRSMGTGELFF
TGTGCCAGCAGCTCAGGACGGTCAATGGGGACCGGGGAGCTGTTTTTT
>-|-|TRBJ2-1|TRBV28
CASKGGAAGMITYNEQFF
TGTGCCAGCAAGGGTGGAGCGGCCGGAATGATTACCTACAATGAGCAGTTCTTC
>-|-|TRBJ2-5|TRBV5-1
CASSLATFRETQYF
TGCGCCAGCAGCTTGGCTACATTTAGAGAGACCCAGTACTTC
>-|-|TRBJ2-5|TRBV28
CASSQGQFQETQYF
TGTGCCAGCAGCCAAGGACAGTTCCAAGAGACCCAGTACTTC
>-|-|TRBJ1-2|TRBV28
CASTQLWGNGYTF
TGTGCCAGCACTCAATTGTGGGGGAATGGCTACACCTTC
>-|-|TRBJ2-3|TRBV5-1
CASSTSGTSTDTQYF
TGCGCCAGCAGCACTTCCGGGACTAGCACAGATACGCAGTATTTT
>-|-|TRBJ1-1|TRBV28
CASSAGNLRAFF
TGTGCCAGCAGTGCAGGGAATTTGCGAGCTTTCTTT
>-|once|TRBJ2-7|TRBV29-1
CSVEVGDGLSYEQYF
TGCAGCGTTGAGGTGGGGGACGGCCTCTCCTACGAGCAGTACTTC
>-|-|TRBJ2-5|TRBV10-3
CAISEGKETQYF
TGTGCCATCAGTGAAGGGAAAGAGACCCAGTACTTC
>-|-|TRBJ1-2|TRBV6-6
CASSPGEVWEGYTF
TGTGCCAGCAGCCCGGGAGAGGTTTGGGAAGGCTACACCTTC
>TRBD1|-|TRBJ2-1|TRBV5-1
CASSFKLGQGPYNEQFF
TGCGCCAGCAGCTTCAAACTAGGACAGGGGCCCTACAATGAGCAGTTCTTC
>-|-|TRBJ2-1|TRBV5-1
CASSYRGNADPDEQFF
TGCGCCAGCAGCTACCGAGGAAACGCAGATCCTGATGAGCAGTTCTTC
>-|-|TRBJ2-1|TRBV28
CATLRGGRPLYGEQFF
TGTGCCACTCTGAGGGGGGGCCGCCCCCTCTACGGTGAGCAGTTCTTC
>TRBD1|-|TRBJ2-4|TRBV7-2
CASSLRDRGPGAKNIQYF
TGTGCCAGCAGCTTAAGAGACAGGGGGCCGGGGGCCAAAAACATTCAGTACTTC
>TRBD1|-|TRBJ1-1|TRBV28
CASRSLGTGSFEAFF
TGTGCCAGCAGATCACTCGGGACAGGGTCCTTTGAAGCTTTCTTT
>TRBD2|-|TRBJ2-2|TRBV10-3
CAIRLTLAGNTGELFF
TGTGCCATCAGATTAACGCTAGCGGGGAACACCGGGGAGCTGTTTTTT
>-|-|TRBJ1-6|TRBV10-3
CAIRGAGTSNSPLHF
TGTGCCATCAGGGGAGCCGGGACGAGTAATTCACCCCTCCACTTT
>-|-|TRBJ2-5|TRBV6-1
CASSALTGYQETQYF
TGTGCCAGCAGTGCATTGACAGGTTACCAAGAGACCCAGTACTTC
>-|once|TRBJ2-1|TRBV7-2
CASRGRESGVSRNEQFF
TGTGCCAGCAGAGGGCGTGAGTCCGGGGTAAGTCGCAATGAGCAGTTCTTC
>-|-|TRBJ1-2|TRBV5-4
CASSSSGTDYGYTF
TGTGCCAGCAGCTCGTCCGGGACGGACTATGGCTACACCTTC
>TRBD2|-|TRBJ2-5|TRBV15
CATSRANRGSMIETQYF
TGTGCCACCAGCAGAGCTAATCGCGGGAGTATGATAGAGACCCAGTACTTC
>-|once|TRBJ1-2|TRBV2
CASRQNFGGYTF
TGTGCCAGCAGGCAGAATTTCGGCGGCTACACCTTC
>TRBD1|few|TRBJ2-3|TRBV5-6
CASSFYRGVTDTQYF
TGTGCCAGCAGCTTCTACAGGGGTGTCACAGATACGCAGTATTTT